These 17 T cell receptor beta chains originate from one sample sequenced in a study of technical replicates of blood from a few donors. TCRdb's copy holds only in-frame clones and misses some; the assay was immunoSEQ multiplex PCR. The repertoire has tens of thousands of clones, around nine tenths of them found once; the top ten carry 0.3% to 0.45%. What was sequenced was T cells isolated from PBMCs. Receptors were obtained from a human donor in good health.

A word on this clone: Other DNA sequences from this sample encode an identical CDR3 as well. The V gene is TRBV27, the J gene TRBJ2-7; TRBD2 matches at 8 bases. Germline-derived CDR1 and CDR2 are MNHEY and SMNVEV (reference sequence). With V trimmed by 5 bases and J by 0 bases, 3 bases remained unmatched. There are 14 residues in the CDR3. Here the CDR3 reads CASSPTSGSYEQYF. The CDR3 coding sequence is TGTGCCAGCAGTCCCACTAGCGGCTCCTACGAGCAGTACTTC.

This clone came up once. This rearrangement joins TRBV7-3 to TRBJ1-2, with D unresolved. Germline-derived CDR1 and CDR2 are SGHTA and FQGTGA. The CDR3 loop spans 14 amino acids. The V gene lost 2 bases and the J gene lost 4 bases, with 11 bases spanning the gap. The CDR3 DNA sequence: TGTGCCAGCAGCTTAGACACAATTGGCTATGGCTACACCTTC. Translated: CASSLDTIGYGYTF.

The J gene is TRBJ1-1, the V gene TRBV28; 12 nucleotides align to TRBD1. V shed 5 bases, J shed 0 bases, and the junction held 4 bases outside the gene matches. Germline loops: CDR1 MDHEN, CDR2 SYDVKM. This CDR3 spans 16 amino acids. The CDR3 sequence is CASSAGTGGMNTEAFF. The CDR3 region has the DNA TGTGCCAGCAGTGCCGGGACAGGGGGCATGAACACTGAAGCTTTCTTT.

The chain is built from TRBV10-3 and TRBJ2-1; weak D call: TRBD1 (6 bases). Looked up from germline, CDR1 is ENHRY and CDR2 is SYGVKD. V was shortened by 10 bases and J by 15 bases, with 19 bases between the two germline ends. CDR3 size: 11 residues. CDR3 coding DNA: TGTGCCACCGTACTCGGGACATTATGGTTCTTC. This encodes CATVLGTLWFF.

V usage is TRBV7-2 and J usage is TRBJ2-1; TRBD2 matches at 10 bases. There are 15 residues in the CDR3. V dropped 1 base and J dropped 5; count of bases not matched to a gene: 2. Germline V gene sequence: CDR1 SGHTA, CDR2 FQGNSA. CDR3 DNA: TGTGCCAGCAGCTTAGTAGCGGGAGGACACAATGAGCAGTTCTTC. Translation gives CASSLVAGGHNEQFF.

This clone was seen just once. The rearrangement uses TRBV27 and TRBJ2-7; D is ambiguous. The germline V and J ends were trimmed by 5 bases and 2 bases, with 13 bases remaining between them. The germline CDR1 and CDR2 sequences are MNHEY and SMNVEV (reference sequence). The CDR3 length is 14 residues. CDR3 DNA sequence: TGTGCCAGCAGTCCGAACGGGTTGGCCTACGAGCAGTACTTC. The encoded protein is CASSPNGLAYEQYF.

This clone showed up just a few times. CDR3 in amino acids: CASAIERGNTEAFF. The CDR3, as DNA: TGTGCCAGCGCCATAGAAAGAGGAAACACTGAAGCTTTCTTT. V usage is TRBV7-9 and J usage is TRBJ1-1; no firm D call. There are 14 residues in the CDR3. V was clipped by 8 bases and J by 2 bases, with 15 bases between them. Germline values: CDR1 SEHNR, CDR2 FQNEAQ (reference sequence).

This sequence joins TRBV11-2 and TRBJ2-1; TRBD2 is a possible D gene (5 bases). The CDR3 is made up of 14 amino acids. The germline V and J ends were trimmed by 6 bases and 9 bases, with 18 bases remaining between them. Germline V gene data show CDR1 as SGHAT and CDR2 as FQNNGV. Here the CDR3 DNA reads TGTGCCAGCAGTTCCCCCCTACTAGGAGGTGAGCAGTTCTTC. Residues: CASSSPLLGGEQFF.

The chain has TRBV9 and TRBJ1-1, with unresolved D. Germline CDR1 and CDR2: SGDLS and YYNGEE. The CDR3 has 14 amino acids. V gave up 1 base and J gave up 1 base, with 8 bases separating them. CDR3 region: CASSVTGKNTEAFF. CDR3 nucleotide sequence: TGTGCCAGCAGCGTAACGGGGAAGAACACTGAAGCTTTCTTT. Based on the CDR3 plus reference TRBV9 and TRBJ1-1, the full variable domain is DSGVTQTPKHLITATGQRVTLRCSPRSGDLSVYWYQQSLDQGLQFLIQYYNGEERAKGNILERFSAQQFPDLHSELNLSSLELGDSALYFCASSVTGKNTEAFFGQGTRLTVV.

This clone came up once. This sequence joins TRBV7-9 and TRBJ1-1; D uncertain. Trimming removed 5 bases at V and 1 base at J, with 8 bases between. Germline values: CDR1 SEHNR, CDR2 FQNEAQ (reference sequence). The CDR3 consists of 13 residues. The CDR3 DNA is TGTGCCAGCAGCGCAGACTCGAACACTGAAGCTTTCTTT. As protein: CASSADSNTEAFF.

This chain joins TRBV4-2 and TRBJ1-5, with TRBD1 matching over 7 bases. The CDR3 runs to 15 residues. Germline lookup yields CDR1 LGHNA and CDR2 YNFKEQ. With 4 bases clipped from V and 4 bases from J, the junction kept 7 bases outside the gene matches. CDR3 DNA sequence: TGTGCCAGCAGCCTGGATCAGGGGGGAAATCAGCCCCAGCATTTT. It is translated as CASSLDQGGNQPQHF.

This CDR3 reads CASSQTDREGTEAFF. CDR3 nucleotide sequence: TGTGCCAGCAGCCAGACGGACAGGGAGGGCACTGAAGCTTTCTTT. V usage is TRBV11-3 and J usage is TRBJ1-1, with 8 bases lining up with TRBD1. With 5 bases clipped from V and 4 bases from J, the junction kept 9 bases outside the gene matches. CDR1 is SGHNT and CDR2 is YENEEA in the germline V gene. CDR3 size: 15 residues. Full variable domain (rest looked up from reference TRBV11-3 and TRBJ1-1): EAGVVQSPRYKIIEKKQPVAFWCNPISGHNTLYWYLQNLGQGPELLIRYENEEAVDDSQLPKDRFSAERLKGVDSTLKIQPAELGDSAVYLCASSQTDREGTEAFFGQGTRLTVV.

The genes are TRBV6-6 and TRBJ2-1; tentative D call: TRBD1 (6 bases). The germline CDR1 and CDR2 sequences are MNHNY and SVGAGI (reference sequence). The ends were cut back, 3 bases at V and 5 bases at J, with 17 bases in the middle. The CDR3 covers 16 residues. CDR3 sequence reads: CASSYRQAPRDNEQFF. DNA for the CDR3: TGTGCCAGCAGTTATCGACAGGCCCCCCGAGACAATGAGCAGTTCTTC.

This clone was recorded once. The chain recombines TRBV7-9 with TRBJ1-2; D is possibly TRBD1 (5 bases). The germline gives CDR1 SEHNR, CDR2 FQNEAQ (reference sequence). The CDR3 totals 12 residues. The ends were cut back, 0 bases at V and 10 bases at J, with 9 bases in the middle. CDR3 nucleotide sequence: TGTGCCAGCAGCTTAGCCGGGGGGGACTACACCTTC. Protein: CASSLAGGDYTF.

V and J are TRBV7-9 and TRBJ2-1; 7 nucleotides match TRBD2. This CDR3 spans 15 amino acids. The ends lost 0 bases at V and 7 bases at J; junction bases unmatched: 6. Germline-derived CDR1 and CDR2 are SEHNR and FQNEAQ (reference sequence). The CDR3 here is CASSLAWGGGNEQFF. The DNA for the CDR3 is TGTGCCAGCAGCTTAGCTTGGGGGGGTGGGAATGAGCAGTTCTTC.

This clone was counted a few times. The J gene is TRBJ1-5, the V gene TRBV29-1; maybe TRBD1 (5 bases). The germline V and J ends were trimmed by 6 bases and 4 bases, with 13 bases remaining between them. The CDR3 extends over 13 amino acids. CDR1 and CDR2 from the germline V gene are SQVTM and ANQGSEA. Here the CDR3 reads CSVETEANQPQHF. For the CDR3, the DNA is TGCAGCGTCGAGACAGAAGCTAATCAGCCCCAGCATTTT.

The gene calls are TRBV7-9 and TRBJ2-5; 12 bases agree with TRBD2. Per germline, CDR1 SEHNR and CDR2 FQNEAQ (reference sequence). V was pared by 1 base and J by 3 bases, with 12 bases of the junction left unmatched. The CDR3 loop spans 19 amino acids. CDR3 nucleotide sequence: TGTGCCAGCAGCTTAGTTCGAGAGACTAGCGGGAGATTGGAAGAGACCCAGTACTTC. Its protein product is CASSLVRETSGRLEETQYF.